This TCR beta chain comes out of a study of T and B cells in COVID-19 patients. At the level of the study: At median age around 31 years, recovered patients were younger than active-infection patients at about 72. Of over 19 active-infection patients, 12 were critically ill with mechanical ventilation or extracorporeal membrane oxygenation.

In germline, CDR1 is SEHNR, CDR2 FQNEAQ (reference sequence). The CDR3 sequence is 14 residues long. V was shortened by 5 bases and J by 3 bases, with 10 bases between the two germline ends. TRB was amplified from about 260-540 ng of blood genomic DNA. This clonotype was observed many times. Multiplex PCR with BIOMED2 TRB-A/B primer pools amplified TRB rearrangements. TCRdb passed the multiplex PCR reads through MiXCR, listing each CDR3 protein once. This table has around 5,200 distinct CDR3 sequences, less than 20% appearing once. The TCR comes from a human donor who had recovered from COVID-19. The rearrangement links TRBV7-9 to TRBJ2-2; no reliable D call. The sequencing sample was made of blood. In DNA, the CDR3 is TGTGCCAGCAGCATGGATGGGTACACCGGGGAGCTGTTTTTT. It specifies CASSMDGYTGELFF.